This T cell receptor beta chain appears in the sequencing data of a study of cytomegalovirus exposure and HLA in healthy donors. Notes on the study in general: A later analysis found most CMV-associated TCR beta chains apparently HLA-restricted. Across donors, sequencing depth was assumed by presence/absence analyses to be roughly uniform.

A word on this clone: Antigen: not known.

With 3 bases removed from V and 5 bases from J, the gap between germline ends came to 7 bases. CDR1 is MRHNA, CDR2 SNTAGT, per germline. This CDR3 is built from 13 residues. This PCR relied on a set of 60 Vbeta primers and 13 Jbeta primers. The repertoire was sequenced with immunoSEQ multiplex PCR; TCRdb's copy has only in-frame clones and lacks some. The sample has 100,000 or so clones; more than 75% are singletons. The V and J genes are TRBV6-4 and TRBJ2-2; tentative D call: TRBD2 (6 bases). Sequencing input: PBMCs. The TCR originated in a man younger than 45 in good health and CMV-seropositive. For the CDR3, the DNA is TGTGCCAGCAGTGAAAGCGGGACCGGGGAGCTGTTTTTT. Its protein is CASSESGTGELFF.